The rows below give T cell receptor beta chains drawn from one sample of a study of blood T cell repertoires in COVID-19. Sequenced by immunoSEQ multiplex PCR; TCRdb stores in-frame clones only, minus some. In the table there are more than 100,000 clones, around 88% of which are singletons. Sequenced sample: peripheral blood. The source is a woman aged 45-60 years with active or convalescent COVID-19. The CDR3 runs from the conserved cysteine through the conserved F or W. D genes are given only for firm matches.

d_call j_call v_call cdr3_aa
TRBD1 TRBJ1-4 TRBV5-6 CASSDPRDRASNEKLFF
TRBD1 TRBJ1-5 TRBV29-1 CSVSTGTVNSNQPQHF
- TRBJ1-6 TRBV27 CASSLLSGRSSYNSPLHF
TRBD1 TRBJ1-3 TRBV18 CASSPGQARNTIYF
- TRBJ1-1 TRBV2 CASKAWSNTEAFF
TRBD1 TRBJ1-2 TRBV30 CAWSPDRGHFGYTF
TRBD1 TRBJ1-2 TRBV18 CASSPGQVLGYGYTF
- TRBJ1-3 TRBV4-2 CASSQDNTAGNTIYF
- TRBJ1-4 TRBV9 CASSVEPLDEKLFF
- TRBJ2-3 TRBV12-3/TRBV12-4 CASSLEGTQYF
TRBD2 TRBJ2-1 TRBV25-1 CASSEHRASGTRNEQFF
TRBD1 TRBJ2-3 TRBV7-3 CASSLQGAVGQDTQYF
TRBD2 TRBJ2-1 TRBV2 CASSWTSGSYNEQFF
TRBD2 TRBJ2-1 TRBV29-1 CSVIGLAGNNEQFF
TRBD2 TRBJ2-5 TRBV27 CASSLVAGDQETQYF
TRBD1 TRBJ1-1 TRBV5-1 CASSSRGVGGFEQRAEAFF
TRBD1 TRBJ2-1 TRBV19 CASSIEDRAAHNEQFF
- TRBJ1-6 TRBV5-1 CASSSHDRRSYNSPLHF
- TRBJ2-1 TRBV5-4 CASSFADRTLLGSQFF
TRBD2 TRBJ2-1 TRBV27 CASSLEPGLGPYNEQFF
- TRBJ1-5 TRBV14 CASSHKGGDYQPQHF
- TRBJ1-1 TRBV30 CAGFYRGTEAFF
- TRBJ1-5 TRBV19 CASNLEGGSNQPQHF
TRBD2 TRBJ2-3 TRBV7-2 CASSLASGSPDTQYF
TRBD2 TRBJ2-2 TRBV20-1 CSASLAGGNTGELFF
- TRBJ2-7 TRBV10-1 CASRGAGEQYF
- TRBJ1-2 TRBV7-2 CASSSRQNSDYGYTF